The 25 T cell receptor beta chains presented below share a single source sample, sequenced in a study of T cell responses to AZD1222 COVID-19 vaccine. Measured with immunoSEQ multiplex PCR; TCRdb has only the in-frame clones, and not every one. The table has 80,000 to 95,000 clones, roughly 94% seen once. Sequencing used peripheral blood, obtained on day 0 of AZD1222 vaccination. The receptors stem from an adult in good health.

This chain uses TRBV19 with TRBJ1-1, with D possibly TRBD1 on 5 matching bases. The CDR3 is made up of 15 amino acids. V gave up 2 bases and J gave up 1 base, with 11 bases separating them. Germline CDR1 reads LNHDA; CDR2 reads SQIVND (reference sequence). The CDR3 DNA reads TGTGCCAGTAGTATAATGGCAGGGAAGAACACTGAAGCTTTCTTT. It is translated as CASSIMAGKNTEAFF.

V is TRBV9 and J is TRBJ2-3; 8 bases are shared with TRBD2. Germline V lookup: CDR1 SGDLS, CDR2 YYNGEE. The CDR3 has 16 amino acids. The junction had 5 bases not matched to a gene; V was cut back by 1 base and J by 1 base. CDR3 region: CASSVIAGGGTDTQYF. The DNA for the CDR3 is TGTGCCAGCAGCGTAATCGCCGGGGGGGGCACAGATACGCAGTATTTT. The variable domain in full, completed from reference TRBV9 and TRBJ2-3, reads DSGVTQTPKHLITATGQRVTLRCSPRSGDLSVYWYQQSLDQGLQFLIQYYNGEERAKGNILERFSAQQFPDLHSELNLSSLELGDSALYFCASSVIAGGGTDTQYFGPGTRLTVL.

This clone showed up just a few times. The chain joins TRBV30 to TRBJ2-7; D call uncertain. The CDR3 spans 14 residues. V was shortened by 0 bases and J by 3 bases, with 12 bases between the two germline ends. CDR1 is GTSNPN and CDR2 is SVGIG in the germline V gene (reference sequence). The CDR3, as DNA: TGTGCCTGGAGTGTAGGCGGATTATACTACGAGCAGTACTTC. It specifies CAWSVGGLYYEQYF.

V is TRBV5-6 and J is TRBJ2-2; D possibly corresponds to TRBD2 (6 bases). The CDR3 sequence is 14 residues long. Deletions cut 3 bases from V and 9 bases from J, with 15 bases between. Germline lookup yields CDR1 SGHDT and CDR2 YYEEEE. CDR3 sequence reads: CASSSSGTPRELFF. The DNA for the CDR3 is TGTGCCAGCAGCTCCTCCGGGACTCCCAGGGAGCTGTTTTTT.

The genes are TRBV6-1 and TRBJ1-2, with D hard to call. The V and J ends lost 0 bases and 4 bases respectively, with 18 bases between them. The germline gives CDR1 MNHNS, CDR2 SASEGT. CDR3 length: 17 residues. DNA of the CDR3: TGTGCCAGCAGTGAAGCGCTATCGGATTTCGGGATCTATGGCTACACCTTC. It is translated as CASSEALSDFGIYGYTF.

The genes are TRBV9 and TRBJ1-1; no firm D call. V lost 0 bases, J lost 5 bases, and 11 bases lay in between. Germline lookup yields CDR1 SGDLS and CDR2 YYNGEE. CDR3 size: 14 residues. CDR3 protein: CASSVAPEPTEAFF. CDR3 nucleotides: TGTGCCAGCAGCGTAGCCCCTGAACCGACTGAAGCTTTCTTT.

This chain connects TRBV7-2 to TRBJ1-1; perhaps TRBD1 as D (5 bases). Germline V CDR1 and CDR2: SGHTA, FQGNSA. Trimming removed 2 bases at V and 1 base at J, with 11 bases between. CDR3 size: 15 residues. The CDR3 protein is CASSLNGARNTEAFF. CDR3 DNA: TGTGCCAGCAGCTTAAACGGGGCAAGGAACACTGAAGCTTTCTTT. The whole variable domain, filled in from reference TRBV7-2 and TRBJ1-1, reads GAGVSQSPSNKVTEKGKDVELRCDPISGHTALYWYRQSLGQGLEFLIYFQGNSAPDKSGLPSDRFSAERTGGSVSTLTIQRTQQEDSAVYLCASSLNGARNTEAFFGQGTRLTVV.

The chain has TRBV6-5 and TRBJ1-2, with 8 bases matching TRBD1. The junction had 8 bases not matched to a gene; V was cut back by 7 bases and J by 4 bases. Looked up from germline, CDR1 is MNHEY and CDR2 is SVGAGI. This CDR3 comprises 14 residues. CDR3: CASTPTGASYGYTF. The CDR3 bases are TGTGCCAGCACGCCGACAGGGGCCTCCTATGGCTACACCTTC.

This clone was detected once. The rearrangement links TRBV7-2 to TRBJ2-5; D remains unclear. The V end was cut by 1 base, the J end by 5 bases, with 14 bases between. The length of the CDR3 is 15 residues. In germline, CDR1 is SGHTA, CDR2 FQGNSA. CDR3 sequence: CASSLGTLVGETQYF. In DNA form, the CDR3 reads TGTGCCAGCAGCTTAGGAACGCTGGTCGGGGAGACCCAGTACTTC.

V is TRBV14 and J is TRBJ2-7; 12 bases agree with TRBD2. The V gene's germline CDR1 is SGHDN and CDR2 FVKESK. The CDR3 length is 19 residues. V gave up 4 bases and J gave up 0 bases; unmatched junction bases: 13. CDR3: CASSPSSGLAGLSSYEQYF. The CDR3 nucleotides are TGTGCCAGCAGCCCTTCTTCGGGACTAGCGGGTTTAAGCTCCTACGAGCAGTACTTC. The variable domain in full, completed from reference TRBV14 and TRBJ2-7, reads EAGVTQFPSHSVIEKGQTVTLRCDPISGHDNLYWYRRVMGKEIKFLLHFVKESKQDESGMPNNRFLAERTGGTYSTLKVQPAELEDSGVYFCASSPSSGLAGLSSYEQYFGPGTRLTVT.

The CDR3 region is CASSRTFGTDYEQYF. The CDR3, as DNA: TGTGCCAGCAGCAGGACTTTTGGGACAGACTACGAGCAGTACTTC. The chain links TRBV7-9 to TRBJ2-7; 7 bases map to TRBD1. This CDR3 is 15 amino acids long. The J segment lost 3 bases and the V segment lost 5 bases, leaving 10 bases of the junction unmatched. Germline V gene data show CDR1 as SEHNR and CDR2 as FQNEAQ (reference sequence).

This clone was seen just once. The chain carries TRBV18 and TRBJ1-4, with D perhaps matching TRBD1 (5 bases). V shed 3 bases and J shed 2 bases, with 13 bases lying between them. Germline assignment: CDR1 KGHSH and CDR2 LQKENI. The length of the CDR3 is 16 residues. The CDR3 DNA reads TGTGCCAGCTCACCGAGGACATTCGGGACTAATGAAAAACTGTTTTTT. It translates to CASSPRTFGTNEKLFF.

The chain is built from TRBV28 and TRBJ1-2; D unclear. Trimming left V 2 bases short and J 8 bases short, with 9 bases between. The CDR3 covers 12 residues. Germline V gene lookup returns CDR1 MDHEN and CDR2 SYDVKM. This chain's CDR3 is CASSLDGSGYTF. The CDR3 DNA reads as TGTGCCAGCAGTTTAGACGGCTCGGGCTACACCTTC.

The chain joins TRBV11-2 to TRBJ2-1; D is possibly TRBD2 (6 bases). The CDR3 contains 14 residues. Germline assignment: CDR1 SGHAT and CDR2 FQNNGV. V gave up 6 bases and J gave up 8 bases, with 17 bases separating them. The CDR3 sequence is CASSWNGGSDEQFF. CDR3 sequence (DNA): TGTGCCAGCAGTTGGAATGGGGGGTCCGATGAGCAGTTCTTC.

The rearrangement links TRBV28 to TRBJ2-7, with TRBD2 matching 14 bases. After removal of 4 bases from V and 5 bases from J, the junction contained 1 base not matched to a gene. The germline gives CDR1 MDHEN, CDR2 SYDVKM. The CDR3 contains 14 residues. The CDR3 DNA sequence: TGTGCCAGCAGTTCGGGACTAGCGGGAGACGAGCAGTACTTC. Encoded protein: CASSSGLAGDEQYF.

The chain is built from TRBV2 and TRBJ2-5, with D unresolved. Trimming took 7 bases from V and 2 from J, leaving 5 bases between them. This CDR3 contains 11 residues. Germline V CDR1 and CDR2: SNHLY, FYNNEI. The CDR3 DNA sequence: TGTGCCAGCACTACACAAGAGACCCAGTACTTC. This translates into CASTTQETQYF.

V usage is TRBV7-9 and J usage is TRBJ1-4; D is perhaps TRBD1 (5 bases). V lost 8 bases and J lost 8, with 12 bases in between. Germline CDR1 SEHNR, CDR2 FQNEAQ (reference sequence). The CDR3 runs 12 residues. CDR3 in DNA: TGTGCCAGCGGGGACGCTGGGGAAAAACTGTTTTTT. This codes for CASGDAGEKLFF.

This chain joins TRBV10-3 and TRBJ2-5; 10 bases fit TRBD2. V shed 3 bases, J shed 5 bases, and the junction held 12 bases outside the gene matches. The length of the CDR3 is 17 residues. Germline V gene sequence: CDR1 ENHRY, CDR2 SYGVKD. CDR3: CAISDSGRRLMRETQYF. CDR3 DNA: TGTGCCATCAGTGATAGCGGGAGGAGGTTAATGCGGGAGACCCAGTACTTC.

The rearrangement joins TRBV7-6 to TRBJ2-2, with 7 bases aligning to TRBD1. Germline CDR1 reads SGHVS; CDR2 reads FNYEAQ. The ends lost 10 bases at V and 6 bases at J; junction bases unmatched: 8. This CDR3 has 13 amino acids. The CDR3: CATRTGKSGELFF. CDR3 in DNA: TGTGCCACCAGGACAGGAAAGTCCGGGGAGCTGTTTTTT. Together with reference TRBV7-6 and TRBJ2-2, the CDR3 gives the full variable domain: GAGVSQSPRYKVTKRGQDVALRCDPISGHVSLYWYRQALGQGPEFLTYFNYEAQQDKSGLPNDRFSAERPEGSISTLTIQRTEQRDSAMYRCATRTGKSGELFFGEGSRLTVL.

V usage is TRBV7-9 and J usage is TRBJ1-4; tentative D call: TRBD1 (5 bases). Trimming cost V 4 bases and J 4 bases, with 10 bases left between them. Germline V gene sequence: CDR1 SEHNR, CDR2 FQNEAQ (reference sequence). The CDR3 sequence is 14 residues long. CDR3 protein: CASSYRLFNEKLFF. DNA for the CDR3: TGTGCCAGCAGCTACAGGCTATTTAATGAAAAACTGTTTTTT.

This chain uses TRBV12-3 or TRBV12-4 with TRBJ2-7, with D hard to call. The CDR3 has 13 amino acids. The V end was cut by 6 bases, the J end by 3 bases, with 12 bases between. CDR3 nucleotide sequence: TGTGCCAGCAGCCCCCGCAGGTTCTACGAGCAGTACTTC. Its protein is CASSPRRFYEQYF.

The chain links TRBV18 to TRBJ2-1; possibly TRBD2 for D (5 bases). Germline CDR1 is KGHSH and CDR2 is LQKENI. Trimming removed 1 base from V and 5 bases from J, with 9 bases in between. The CDR3 sequence is 14 residues long. This chain's CDR3 is CASSPQRSHNEQFF. CDR3 DNA sequence: TGTGCCAGCTCACCACAGCGGAGCCACAATGAGCAGTTCTTC.

V is TRBV2 and J is TRBJ2-4, with 8 bases matching TRBD2. This CDR3 has 15 residues. The trim removed 8 bases at V and 1 base at J, leaving 7 bases unmatched. CDR1 and CDR2 (germline): SNHLY, FYNNEI. The CDR3 region has the DNA TGTGCCAGCCGGGGGGGTAGTGGGGCCAAAAACATTCAGTACTTC. Translation: CASRGGSGAKNIQYF.

The chain uses TRBV7-9 and TRBJ1-1, with D unresolved. CDR1 is SEHNR and CDR2 is FQNEAQ in the germline V gene (reference sequence). V was clipped by 1 base and J by 7 bases, with 10 bases between them. The CDR3 covers 13 residues. The CDR3 nucleotides read TGTGCCAGCAGCTTAGATGCGCAGATTGAAGCTTTCTTT. Residues: CASSLDAQIEAFF.

This chain connects TRBV6-5 to TRBJ2-7; weak D call: TRBD2 (6 bases). This CDR3 has 14 amino acids. Trimming cost V 6 bases and J 12 bases, with 24 bases left between them. Germline V gene lookup returns CDR1 MNHEY and CDR2 SVGAGI. This CDR3 is CASSRGPTAPSAYF. The CDR3 DNA sequence: TGTGCCAGCAGCCGCGGACCGACGGCACCTAGCGCGTACTTC.